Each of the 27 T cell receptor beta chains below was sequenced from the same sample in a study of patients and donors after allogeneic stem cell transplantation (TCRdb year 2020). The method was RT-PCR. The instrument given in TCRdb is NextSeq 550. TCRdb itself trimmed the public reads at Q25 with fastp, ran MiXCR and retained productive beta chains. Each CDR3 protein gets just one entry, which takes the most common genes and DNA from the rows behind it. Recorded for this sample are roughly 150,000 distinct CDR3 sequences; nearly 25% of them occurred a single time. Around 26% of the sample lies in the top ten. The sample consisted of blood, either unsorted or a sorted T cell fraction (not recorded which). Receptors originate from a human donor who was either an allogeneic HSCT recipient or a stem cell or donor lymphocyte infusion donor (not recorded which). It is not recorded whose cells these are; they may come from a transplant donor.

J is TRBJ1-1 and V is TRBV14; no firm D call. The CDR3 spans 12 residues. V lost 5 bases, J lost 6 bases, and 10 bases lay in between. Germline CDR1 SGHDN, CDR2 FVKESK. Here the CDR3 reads CASSWGLAEAFF. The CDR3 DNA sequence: TGTGCCAGCAGCTGGGGTCTCGCTGAAGCTTTCTTT.

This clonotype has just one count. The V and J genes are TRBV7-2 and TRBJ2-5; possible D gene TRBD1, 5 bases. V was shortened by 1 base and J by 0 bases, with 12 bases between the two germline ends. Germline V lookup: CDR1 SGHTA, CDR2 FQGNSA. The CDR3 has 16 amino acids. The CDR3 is CASSLVPAGYQETQYF. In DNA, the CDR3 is TGTGCCAGCAGCTTAGTCCCGGCAGGGTACCAAGAGACCCAGTACTTC.

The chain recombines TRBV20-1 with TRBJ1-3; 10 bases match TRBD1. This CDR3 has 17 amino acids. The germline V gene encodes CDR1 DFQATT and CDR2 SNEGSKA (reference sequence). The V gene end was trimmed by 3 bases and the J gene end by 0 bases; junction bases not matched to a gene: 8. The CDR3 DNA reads TGCAGTGCTAGGGACAGGGGGGCCCTTAGCTCTGGAAACACCATATATTTT. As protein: CSARDRGALSSGNTIYF.

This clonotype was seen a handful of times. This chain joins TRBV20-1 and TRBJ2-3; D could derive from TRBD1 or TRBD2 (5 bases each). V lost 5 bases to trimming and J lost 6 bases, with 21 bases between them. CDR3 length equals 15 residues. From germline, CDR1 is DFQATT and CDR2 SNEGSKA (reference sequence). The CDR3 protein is CSAPCQGVVMDTQYF. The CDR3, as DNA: TGCAGTGCTCCTTGCCAGGGAGTTGTTATGGATACGCAGTATTTT.

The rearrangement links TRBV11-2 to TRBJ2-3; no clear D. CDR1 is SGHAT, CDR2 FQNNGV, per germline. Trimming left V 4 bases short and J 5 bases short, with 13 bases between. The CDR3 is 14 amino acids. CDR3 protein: CASSSVYSEDTQYF. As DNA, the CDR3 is TGTGCCAGCAGCTCCGTTTACTCTGAAGATACGCAGTATTTT.

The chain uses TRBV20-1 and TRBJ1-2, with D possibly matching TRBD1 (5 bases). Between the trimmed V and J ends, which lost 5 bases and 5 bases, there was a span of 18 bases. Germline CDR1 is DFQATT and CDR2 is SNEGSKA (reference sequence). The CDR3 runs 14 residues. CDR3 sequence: CSASFSGRGYGYTF. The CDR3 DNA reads TGCAGTGCTTCCTTTTCGGGGCGGGGGTATGGCTACACCTTC.

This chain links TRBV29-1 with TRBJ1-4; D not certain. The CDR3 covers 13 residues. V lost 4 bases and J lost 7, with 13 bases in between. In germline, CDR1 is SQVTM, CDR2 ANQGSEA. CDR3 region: CSVGDGWGEKLFF. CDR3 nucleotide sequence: TGCAGCGTTGGAGACGGATGGGGTGAAAAACTGTTTTTT.

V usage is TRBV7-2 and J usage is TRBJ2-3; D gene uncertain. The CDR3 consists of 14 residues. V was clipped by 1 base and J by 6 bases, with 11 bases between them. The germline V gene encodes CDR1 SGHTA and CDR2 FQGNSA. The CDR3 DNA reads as TGTGCCAGCAGCTTAGGAGCCCGATCCGATACGCAGTATTTT. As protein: CASSLGARSDTQYF.

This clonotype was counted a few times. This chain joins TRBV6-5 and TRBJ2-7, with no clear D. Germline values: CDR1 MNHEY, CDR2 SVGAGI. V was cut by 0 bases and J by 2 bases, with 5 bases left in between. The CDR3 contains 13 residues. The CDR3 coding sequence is TGTGCCAGCAGTTACTCTGGACCCTACGAGCAGTACTTC. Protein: CASSYSGPYEQYF.

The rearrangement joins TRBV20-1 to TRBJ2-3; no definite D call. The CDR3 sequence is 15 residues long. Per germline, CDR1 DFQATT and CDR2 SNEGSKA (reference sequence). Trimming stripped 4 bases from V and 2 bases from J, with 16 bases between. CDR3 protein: CSAMRRARTTDTQYF. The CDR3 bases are TGCAGTGCTATGAGGCGAGCGCGCACCACAGATACGCAGTATTTT.

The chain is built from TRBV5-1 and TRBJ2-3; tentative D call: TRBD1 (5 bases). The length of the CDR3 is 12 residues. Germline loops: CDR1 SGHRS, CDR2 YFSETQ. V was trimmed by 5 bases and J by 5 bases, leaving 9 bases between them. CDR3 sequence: CASRQDRDTQYF. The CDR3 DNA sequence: TGCGCCAGCAGACAAGACAGAGATACGCAGTATTTT.

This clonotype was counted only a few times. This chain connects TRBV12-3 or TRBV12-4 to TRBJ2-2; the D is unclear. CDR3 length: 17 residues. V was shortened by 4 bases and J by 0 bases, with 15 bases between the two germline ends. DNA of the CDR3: TGTGCCAGCAGTTCAACCCTCGACATCGCGAACACCGGGGAGCTGTTTTTT. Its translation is CASSSTLDIANTGELFF.

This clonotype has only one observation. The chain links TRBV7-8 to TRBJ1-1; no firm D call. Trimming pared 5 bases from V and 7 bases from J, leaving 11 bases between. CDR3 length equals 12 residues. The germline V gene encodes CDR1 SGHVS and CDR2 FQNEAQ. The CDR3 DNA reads TGTGCCAGCAGCCCGCTGTCAGTTGAAGCTTTCTTT. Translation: CASSPLSVEAFF.

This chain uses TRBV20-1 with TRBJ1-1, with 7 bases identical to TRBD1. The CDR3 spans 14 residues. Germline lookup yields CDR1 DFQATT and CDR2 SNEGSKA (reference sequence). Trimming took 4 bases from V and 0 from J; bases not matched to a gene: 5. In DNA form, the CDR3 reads TGCAGTGCTACCCAGGACAGGATGAACACTGAAGCTTTCTTT. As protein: CSATQDRMNTEAFF.

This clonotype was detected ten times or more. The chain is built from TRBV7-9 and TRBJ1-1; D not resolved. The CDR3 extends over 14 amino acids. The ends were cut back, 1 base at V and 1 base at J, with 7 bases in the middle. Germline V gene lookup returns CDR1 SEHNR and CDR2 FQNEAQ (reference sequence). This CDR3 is CASSLGQENTEAFF. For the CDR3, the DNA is TGTGCCAGCAGCTTAGGGCAGGAGAACACTGAAGCTTTCTTT.

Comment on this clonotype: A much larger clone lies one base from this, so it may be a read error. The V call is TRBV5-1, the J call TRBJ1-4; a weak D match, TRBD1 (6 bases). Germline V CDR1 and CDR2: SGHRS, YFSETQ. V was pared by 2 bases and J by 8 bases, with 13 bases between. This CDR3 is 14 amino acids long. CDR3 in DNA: TGCGCCAGCAGCTTCGCAGGGGCGAGAGAAAAACTGTTTTTT. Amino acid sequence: CASSFAGAREKLFF.

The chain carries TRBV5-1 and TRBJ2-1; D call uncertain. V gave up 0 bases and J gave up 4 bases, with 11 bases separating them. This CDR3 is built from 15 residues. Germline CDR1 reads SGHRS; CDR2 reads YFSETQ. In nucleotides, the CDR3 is TGCGCCAGCAGCTTGGCTGTTTCCCCGTACAATGAGCAGTTCTTC. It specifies CASSLAVSPYNEQFF.

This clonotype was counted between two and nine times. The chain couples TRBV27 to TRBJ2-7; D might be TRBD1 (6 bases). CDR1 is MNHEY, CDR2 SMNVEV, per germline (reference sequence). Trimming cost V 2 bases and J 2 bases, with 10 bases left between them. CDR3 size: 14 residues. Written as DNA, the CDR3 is TGTGCCAGCAGTTTAGAGGACAGCCCCTACGAGCAGTACTTC. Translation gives CASSLEDSPYEQYF.

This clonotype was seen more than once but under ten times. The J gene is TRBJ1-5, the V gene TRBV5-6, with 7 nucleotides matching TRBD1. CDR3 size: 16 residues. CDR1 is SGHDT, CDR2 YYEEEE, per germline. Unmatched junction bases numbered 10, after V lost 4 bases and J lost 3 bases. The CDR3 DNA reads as TGTGCCAGCAGCCTAACTACCGGGACAGCCAATCAGCCCCAGCATTTT. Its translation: CASSLTTGTANQPQHF.

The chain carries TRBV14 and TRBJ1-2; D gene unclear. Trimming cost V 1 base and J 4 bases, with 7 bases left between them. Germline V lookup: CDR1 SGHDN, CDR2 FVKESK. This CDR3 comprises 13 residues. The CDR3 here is CASSQALTYGYTF. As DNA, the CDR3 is TGTGCCAGCAGCCAAGCCCTGACCTATGGCTACACCTTC.

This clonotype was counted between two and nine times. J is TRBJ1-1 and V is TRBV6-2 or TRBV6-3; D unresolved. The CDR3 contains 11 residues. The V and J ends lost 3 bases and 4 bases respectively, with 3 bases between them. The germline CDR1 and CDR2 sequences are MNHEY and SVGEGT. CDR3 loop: CASSYFTEAFF. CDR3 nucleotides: TGTGCCAGCAGTTATTTCACTGAAGCTTTCTTT.

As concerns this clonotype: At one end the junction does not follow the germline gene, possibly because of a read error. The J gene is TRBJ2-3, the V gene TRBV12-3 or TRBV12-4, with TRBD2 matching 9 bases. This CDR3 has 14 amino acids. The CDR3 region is CASSCGTSFCSQYF. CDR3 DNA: TGTGCCAGCAGTTGCGGGACTAGCTTCTGCTCGCAATATTTT.

The CDR3 DNA reads as TGCGCCAGCAGTTACCTCCCGTTAGCGGGGGGTAGCACAGATACGCAGTATTTT. It yields the protein CASSYLPLAGGSTDTQYF. The chain is built from TRBV5-1 and TRBJ2-3; the match to TRBD2 covers 10 bases. CDR3 length: 18 amino acids. J lost 0 bases, V lost 5 bases, and 12 bases had no gene match. Germline values: CDR1 SGHRS, CDR2 YFSETQ.

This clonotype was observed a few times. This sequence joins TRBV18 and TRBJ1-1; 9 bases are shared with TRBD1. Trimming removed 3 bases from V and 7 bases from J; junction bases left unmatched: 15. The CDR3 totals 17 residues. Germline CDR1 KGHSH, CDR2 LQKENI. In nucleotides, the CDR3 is TGTGCCAGCTCACCGACAGGGGGTAGCCCTAGAACAAGTGAAGCTTTCTTT. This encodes CASSPTGGSPRTSEAFF.

The CDR3 region has the DNA TGTGCCAGCGGCGGCGCTAGAGCCCAAGAGACCCAGTACTTC. Amino acid sequence: CASGGARAQETQYF. The chain uses TRBV28 and TRBJ2-5; D gene ambiguous. The germline V and J ends were trimmed by 8 bases and 1 base, with 14 bases remaining between them. Germline V gene lookup returns CDR1 MDHEN and CDR2 SYDVKM. This CDR3 comprises 14 residues. Combining the CDR3 with reference TRBV28 and TRBJ2-5 gives the whole variable domain DVKVTQSSRYLVKRTGEKVFLECVQDMDHENMFWYRQDPGLGLRLIYFSYDVKMKEKGDIPEGYSVSREKKERFSLILESASTNQTSMYLCASGGARAQETQYFGPGTRLLVL.

The CDR3 DNA is TGCGCCAGCACGCCACCGGGGGTAGAGACCCAGTACTTC. Its translation is CASTPPGVETQYF. J is TRBJ2-5 and V is TRBV5-1, with D possibly being TRBD2 (6 bases). V shed 6 bases and J shed 4 bases, with 13 bases lying between them. Germline V gives CDR1 SGHRS, CDR2 YFSETQ. The CDR3 has 13 residues.

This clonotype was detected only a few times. The CDR3, as DNA: TGTGCCAGCTCACCCCAAGAGAGGGACCAGGGGACCCAGTACTTC. This translates into CASSPQERDQGTQYF. The V call is TRBV18, the J call TRBJ2-5, with D tentatively TRBD1 or TRBD2 (5 bases each). Trimming took 3 bases from V and 7 from J, leaving 18 bases between them. This CDR3 spans 15 amino acids. The germline V gene encodes CDR1 KGHSH and CDR2 LQKENI.